This T cell receptor beta chain originates from a study of CD4 T cells in relation to SARS-CoV-2 and coronaviruses. About the research overall: Controls used an HIV-1 Nef peptide pool or no peptide.

Unexposed donor CD4+ T cells date from about 2011-2018, before the COVID-19 pandemic. After roughly 9 days of culture, CD4+ T cells were isolated. With respect to this clone: Its target is not known.

Profiling relied on immunoSEQ multiplex PCR, and the TCRdb table lists in-frame clones only, not all of them. The data contain around 23,000 clones, more than 60% of them singletons. Source material: CD4+ T cells from PBMCs, cultured in vitro. The receptor's source is a human donor in good health.

CDR3 bases: TGCGCCAGCAGCACGGGACCTAGCGGGAGATCTGAGCAGTTCTTC. Translating gives CASSTGPSGRSEQFF. This chain connects TRBV5-1 to TRBJ2-1, with 10 bases matching TRBD2. With V trimmed by 4 bases and J by 9 bases, 10 bases remained unmatched. This CDR3 region has 15 residues. Germline CDR1 and CDR2: SGHRS and YFSETQ.